Each of the 11 T cell receptor beta chains below was sequenced from the same sample in a study of blood T cell repertoires in COVID-19. Repertoires were generated with immunoSEQ multiplex PCR, while TCRdb's copy carries only in-frame clones and drops some. This sample carries about 270,000 clones, more than 85% of them seen once, and the ten largest clones take roughly 2.7%. Input material: peripheral blood. These receptors came from a person under 30 with COVID-19, enrolled during active disease.

The chain joins TRBV19 to TRBJ2-1, with D perhaps TRBD2 (5 bases). The CDR3 contains 13 residues. V was shortened by 10 bases and J by 10 bases, with 20 bases between the two germline ends. CDR1 is LNHDA and CDR2 is SQIVND in the germline V gene (reference sequence). CDR3 sequence: CATHSRGLEEQFF. CDR3 bases: TGTGCCACCCACTCCCGGGGTCTAGAGGAGCAGTTCTTC. The variable domain in full, with the rest retrieved from reference TRBV19 and TRBJ2-1, is DGGITQSPKYLFRKEGQNVTLSCEQNLNHDAMYWYRQDPGQGLRLIYYSQIVNDFQKGDIAEGYSVSREKKESFPLTVTSAQKNPTAFYLCATHSRGLEEQFFGPGTRLTVL.

The chain carries TRBV19 and TRBJ1-2; D possibly corresponds to TRBD1 (5 bases). Germline CDR1 and CDR2: LNHDA and SQIVND (reference sequence). The germline V and J ends were trimmed by 5 bases and 3 bases, with 10 bases remaining between them. The CDR3 totals 13 residues. CDR3 sequence: CASSPGTDYGYTF. CDR3 in DNA: TGTGCCAGTAGTCCCGGGACTGACTATGGCTACACCTTC.

The chain recombines TRBV7-2 with TRBJ2-7; TRBD1 matches 7 bases. Germline V gives CDR1 SGHTA, CDR2 FQGNSA. CDR3 length: 15 amino acids. V gave up 3 bases and J gave up 6 bases; unmatched junction bases: 11. This CDR3 reads CASSFDPVTGLEQYF. The CDR3 region has the DNA TGTGCCAGCAGCTTTGATCCTGTGACAGGGCTCGAGCAGTACTTC.

This chain links TRBV7-2 with TRBJ2-7; 8 nucleotides match TRBD2. Germline lookup yields CDR1 SGHTA and CDR2 FQGNSA. V lost 4 bases, J lost 0 bases, and 17 bases stayed unmatched. The CDR3 sequence is 19 residues long. CDR3: CASSSTSGLPKGGSYEQYF. CDR3 nucleotides: TGTGCCAGCAGCTCTACTAGCGGATTACCGAAGGGGGGCTCCTACGAGCAGTACTTC.

V usage is TRBV9 and J usage is TRBJ2-1; 12 bases line up with TRBD1. The V gene end was trimmed by 3 bases and the J gene end by 7 bases; junction bases not matched to a gene: 11. Germline assignment: CDR1 SGDLS and CDR2 YYNGEE. The CDR3 has 17 residues. The CDR3 region has the DNA TGTGCCAGCAGCGCCGGCTGGGGGACAGGGGGCGTTAATGAGCAGTTCTTC. Residues: CASSAGWGTGGVNEQFF.

V is TRBV27 and J is TRBJ1-5; the match to TRBD1 covers 9 bases. This CDR3 spans 15 amino acids. CDR1 MNHEY and CDR2 SMNVEV come from the germline V gene (reference sequence). V shed 4 bases, J shed 4 bases, and the junction held 5 bases outside the gene matches. CDR3 amino acids: CASSSPGQGNQPQHF. The CDR3 nucleotides read TGTGCCAGCAGTTCGCCGGGACAGGGTAATCAGCCCCAGCATTTT.

This chain uses TRBV5-1 with TRBJ1-2; 8 bases are shared with TRBD1. The CDR3 runs 14 residues. The ends lost 1 base at V and 7 bases at J; junction bases unmatched: 6. The germline gives CDR1 SGHRS, CDR2 YFSETQ. The CDR3 bases are TGCGCCAGCAGCTTGTCAGGGGGCTGGCCTGGCTACACCTTC. Its translation: CASSLSGGWPGYTF.

The chain combines TRBV10-3 with TRBJ2-4, with 8 bases aligning to TRBD2. Germline V gene data show CDR1 as ENHRY and CDR2 as SYGVKD. This CDR3 has 14 residues. The ends lost 5 bases at V and 9 bases at J; junction bases unmatched: 9. This chain's CDR3 is CAISPGGEVRIQYF. The CDR3 coding sequence is TGTGCCATCAGTCCCGGGGGGGAGGTGCGCATTCAGTACTTC.

The chain joins TRBV6-5 to TRBJ2-3; 7 nucleotides align to TRBD1. CDR3 length: 15 residues. CDR1 and CDR2 (germline): MNHEY, SVGAGI. V shed 5 bases and J 0 bases; nucleotides not matched to a gene: 5. The CDR3 DNA reads TGTGCCAGCAGTAGGACAGGACTTAGCACAGATACGCAGTATTTT. Protein: CASSRTGLSTDTQYF.

The V and J genes are TRBV5-1 and TRBJ2-7; D is ambiguous. Looked up from germline, CDR1 is SGHRS and CDR2 is YFSETQ. The V end lost 0 bases, the J end lost 0 bases, and 4 bases lay between the germline ends. The CDR3 length is 13 residues. In DNA form, the CDR3 reads TGCGCCAGCAGCTTGGACGGCTCCTACGAGCAGTACTTC. This codes for CASSLDGSYEQYF.

V gene TRBV19 combines with J gene TRBJ2-7; TRBD2 matches 7 bases. The ends lost 5 bases at V and 4 bases at J; junction bases unmatched: 11. The germline V gene has CDR1 LNHDA and CDR2 SQIVND (reference sequence). CDR3 length: 15 amino acids. CDR3 in DNA: TGTGCCAGTAGTCCCGTTTTGGGAGGGAGGTACGAGCAGTACTTC. Its translation is CASSPVLGGRYEQYF. Full variable domain (remainder filled in from reference TRBV19 and TRBJ2-7): DGGITQSPKYLFRKEGQNVTLSCEQNLNHDAMYWYRQDPGQGLRLIYYSQIVNDFQKGDIAEGYSVSREKKESFPLTVTSAQKNPTAFYLCASSPVLGGRYEQYFGPGTRLTVT.